This T cell receptor beta chain derives from a study of T cells after yellow fever vaccination (dated by TCRdb to the late 2010s). For the wider study: The SMART-Seq v4 Ultra Low Input RNA kit was used to prepare libraries from fractions with low cell numbers. Bulk PBMC replicates and cell subsets were isolated from blood drawn at multiple timepoints before and after both primary and secondary immunization. To follow T-cell clones before and after primary and booster YFV17D yellow fever vaccination, bulk TCR alpha and beta repertoires were sequenced over time. Two healthy male donors made up the cohort, one aged 18 to 29 years and the other aged 30 to 40 years.

In the paper's terms, the treatment or condition label means: live attenuated yellow fever vaccine strain. A standard Ficoll-Paque protocol was used to isolate PBMCs from peripheral blood. Dynabeads CD4 and CD8 positive selection kits were used to isolate the CD4 and CD8 T-cell fractions. RNA was extracted with TriZol from bulk PBMCs, CD4 and CD8 fractions, and dextramer-positive and dextramer-negative fractions. This clonotype was seen at least ten times. Its antigen is unknown. Base qualities are not provided; no much larger clone lies one nucleotide away. General findings and caveats noted by the study authors: Because only a couple of donors were included in the study, the extent to which the findings can be generalized is limited. Most clones expanded after primary vaccination were re-detected after the booster (around 96% of CD4 and about 88% of CD8), suggesting broad memory maintenance. FACS-sorted repertoires could contain abundant contaminating clonotypes from the bulk population, so computational filtering was required. A small fraction of clonotypes showed up in both the CD4 and CD8 compartments, probably as a result of convergent recombination. Compared with the primary T-cell response, the secondary T-cell response was faster but weaker, reaching its peak on day 5 rather than on day 15.

TCR cDNA was synthesized by 5'RACE template switching, which introduced a universal primer site and unique molecular identifiers. Priming for cDNA synthesis came from both the TCR alpha and TCR beta constant segments. Libraries were amplified in two PCR steps, with sample barcodes and sequencing adapters added in the second step. Sequencing of the libraries was done on either Illumina HiSeq 2500 (2x100 bp) or NovaSeq (2x150 bp). As for the original processing: Reads were demultiplexed and collapsed into UMI consensus sequences with MIGEC, and V(D)J alignment was performed with MiXCR. Vaccine-responding clonotypes were defined with edgeR using replicate PBMC samples, requiring FDR below 0.01 and a log2 fold change above 5 up to day 15. CD4 or CD8 identity was assigned to each bulk clonotype according to whether the clonotype was present at higher abundance in the sequenced CD4 repertoire or the sequenced CD8 repertoire. TCRdb reprocessing: public reads trimmed at Q25 with fastp, clones called with MiXCR, in-frame beta chains kept. Merged by CDR3 protein, the rows form single entries marked with the most common genes and DNA. TCRdb's processing, not the authors', yielded these V and J calls. For this sample the table gives roughly 63,000 distinct CDR3 sequences, of which less than 8.5% were detected only once. The biggest ten clones account for less than 40% of the sample.

The receptor comes from a man aged 25-40 years who received the YFV17D yellow fever vaccine. This specimen consisted of CD8+ T cells sorted from PBMCs, obtained 15 days after the yellow fever booster vaccination.

The CDR3 loop reads CASSLTEASLGFTQYF. The nucleotide sequence reads TGTGCCAGCAGCTTAACAGAGGCCTCCCTTGGTTTTACGCAGTATTTT. This sequence uses TRBV7-3 and TRBJ2-3, with the D gene uncertain. Counted from cysteine to phenylalanine, this CDR3 has 16 amino acids. Here the CDR3 DNA is all that survives: 48 bases in frame from base 1. The V and J ends are trimmed by 0 bases and 8 bases, leaving 18 bases between them. Based on the germline V gene, the CDR1 and CDR2 sequences are SGHTA and FQGTGA.